These T cell receptor beta chains were read from a single sample in a study of Graves' ophthalmopathy and Graves' hyperthyroidism. TCRdb called the multiplex PCR reads again in MiXCR, with one record for every CDR3 protein. In the table there are about 340,000 distinct CDR3 sequences, around a sixth of which are singletons. Material: peripheral blood. All receptors derive from an adult man with Graves' ophthalmopathy. CDR3s include the opening cysteine and the closing phenylalanine or tryptophan. D genes are given only for firm matches. Where a row states a size, it is once, few, many or the class of an expanded clone; other rows omit it.

J,V,size,D,CDR3,DNA
TRBJ1-1,TRBV5-1,NA,NA,CASSPGLGRDTEACF,TGCGCCAGCAGCCCGGGACTGGGGAGAGACACTGAAGCTTGCTTT
TRBJ2-2,TRBV12-3/TRBV12-4,once,NA,CASSGTPSGELFF,TGTGCCAGCAGTGGGACTCCTTCCGGGGAGCTGTTTTTT
TRBJ2-7,TRBV4-2,many,NA,CASSQAAGQAKSYEQYF,TGTGCCAGCAGCCAAGCCGCCGGGCAGGCCAAATCCTACGAGCAGTACTTC
TRBJ2-4,TRBV20-1,many,TRBD2,CSANKVVAGGDIQYF,TGCAGTGCAAACAAGGTGGTAGCGGGAGGAGACATTCAGTACTTC
TRBJ2-2,TRBV6-5,many,NA,CASSYGGELFF,TGTGCCAGCAGTTACGGCGGGGAGCTGTTTTTT
TRBJ2-5,TRBV15,NA,NA,CATSRTDETKTQYF,TGTGCCACCAGCAGGACAGACGAGACGAAGACCCAGTACTTC
TRBJ2-5,TRBV30,many,NA,CAWTPSRLRTGTQYF,TGTGCCTGGACCCCCTCCCGGCTTAGGACCGGGACCCAGTACTTC
TRBJ2-2,TRBV28,many,TRBD1,CASSLFQGASGELFF,TGTGCCAGCAGTTTATTCCAGGGGGCCTCCGGGGAGCTGTTTTTT
TRBJ1-5,TRBV20-1,many,NA,CSARRLDSNQPQHF,TGCAGTGCTAGGCGCCTGGATAGCAATCAGCCCCAGCATTTT
TRBJ2-4,TRBV7-2,many,TRBD2,CAIGLAGGLGNIQYF,TGTGCCATTGGACTAGCGGGGGGGCTGGGAAACATTCAGTACTTC
TRBJ2-2,TRBV19,many,TRBD1,CATWDRGTGELFF,TGTGCCACCTGGGACAGGGGGACCGGGGAGCTGTTTTTT
TRBJ2-7,TRBV20-1,NA,TRBD1,CSARDLDRGYEQYF,TGCAGTGCTAGAGACCTGGACAGGGGCTACGAGCAGTACTTC
TRBJ1-2,TRBV6-5,many,NA,CASSSADRYYGYTF,TGTGCCAGCAGTTCGGCGGACAGATACTATGGCTACACCTTC
TRBJ1-1,TRBV20-1,many,TRBD1,CSARGQGARNTEAFF,TGCAGTGCTAGAGGACAGGGGGCGAGAAACACTGAAGCTTTCTTT
TRBJ2-7,TRBV7-9,many,TRBD1,CASSAPGQSLYEQYF,TGTGCCAGCAGCGCGCCGGGACAGAGTCTTTACGAGCAGTACTTC
TRBJ1-2,TRBV4-3,many,NA,CASSQGGGRAYGYTF,TGCGCCAGCAGCCAAGGGGGGGGCAGGGCCTATGGCTACACCTTC
TRBJ2-2,TRBV11-3,many,NA,CASSLFGDTGELFF,TGTGCCAGCAGCTTATTCGGGGACACCGGGGAGCTGTTTTTT
TRBJ1-1,TRBV30,NA,NA,CAWIQGPREGNTEAFF,TGTGCCTGGATCCAGGGGCCTCGGGAGGGGAACACTGAAGCTTTCTTT
TRBJ1-1,TRBV20-1,many,NA,CSARQGRNTEAFF,TGCAGTGCTAGGCAGGGGCGGAACACTGAAGCTTTCTTT
TRBJ2-2,TRBV24-1,many,NA,CAAARYSGTRETGELFF,TGTGCCGCCGCGAGATACTCCGGGACAAGGGAGACCGGGGAGCTGTTTTTT
TRBJ1-6,TRBV4-1,many,NA,CASSRMGRSPLHF,TGCGCCAGCAGCCGGATGGGTCGCTCACCCCTCCACTTT
TRBJ2-7,TRBV28,many,NA,CASRGIGEGRHEQYF,TGTGCCAGCAGAGGAATAGGTGAGGGACGGCACGAGCAGTACTTC
TRBJ2-2,TRBV6-5,many,NA,CASSYSSNGELFF,TGTGCCAGCAGTTACTCTTCTAACGGGGAGCTGTTTTTT
TRBJ2-5,TRBV2,NA,NA,CASGLRGETQYF,TGTGCCAGCGGTCTCAGAGGAGAGACCCAGTACTTC
TRBJ2-7,TRBV6-2/TRBV6-3,NA,TRBD1,CASSYPDREVYEQYF,TGTGCCAGCAGTTACCCGGACAGGGAGGTCTACGAGCAGTACTTC
TRBJ1-3,TRBV7-9,many,NA,CASSLRTASGNTIYF,TGTGCCAGCAGCTTGCGGACGGCCTCTGGAAACACCATATATTTT
TRBJ2-2,TRBV6-5,many,TRBD2,CASSRAGGTNTGELFF,TGTGCCAGCAGCCGGGCCGGGGGGACGAACACCGGGGAGCTGTTTTTT
TRBJ1-2,TRBV12-3/TRBV12-4,many,NA,CASSSQAIYGYTF,TGTGCCAGCAGTTCTCAGGCTATCTATGGCTACACCTTC